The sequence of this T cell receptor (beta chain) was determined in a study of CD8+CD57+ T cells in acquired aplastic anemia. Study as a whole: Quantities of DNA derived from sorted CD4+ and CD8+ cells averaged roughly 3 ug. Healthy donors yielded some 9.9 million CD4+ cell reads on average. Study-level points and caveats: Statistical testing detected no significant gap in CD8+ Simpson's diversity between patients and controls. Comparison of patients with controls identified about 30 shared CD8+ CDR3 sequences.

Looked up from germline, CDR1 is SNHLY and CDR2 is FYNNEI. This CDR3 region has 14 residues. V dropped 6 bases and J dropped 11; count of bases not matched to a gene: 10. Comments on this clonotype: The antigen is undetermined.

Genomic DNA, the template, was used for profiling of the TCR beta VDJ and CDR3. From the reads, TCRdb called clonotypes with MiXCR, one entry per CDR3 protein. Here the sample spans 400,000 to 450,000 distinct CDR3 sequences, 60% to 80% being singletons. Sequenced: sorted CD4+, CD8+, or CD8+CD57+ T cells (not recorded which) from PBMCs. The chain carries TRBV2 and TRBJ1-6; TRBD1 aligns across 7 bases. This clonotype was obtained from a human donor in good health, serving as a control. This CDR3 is CASSLDRVGTPLHF. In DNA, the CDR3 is TGTGCCAGCAGCCTCGACAGGGTAGGAACACCCCTCCACTTT.